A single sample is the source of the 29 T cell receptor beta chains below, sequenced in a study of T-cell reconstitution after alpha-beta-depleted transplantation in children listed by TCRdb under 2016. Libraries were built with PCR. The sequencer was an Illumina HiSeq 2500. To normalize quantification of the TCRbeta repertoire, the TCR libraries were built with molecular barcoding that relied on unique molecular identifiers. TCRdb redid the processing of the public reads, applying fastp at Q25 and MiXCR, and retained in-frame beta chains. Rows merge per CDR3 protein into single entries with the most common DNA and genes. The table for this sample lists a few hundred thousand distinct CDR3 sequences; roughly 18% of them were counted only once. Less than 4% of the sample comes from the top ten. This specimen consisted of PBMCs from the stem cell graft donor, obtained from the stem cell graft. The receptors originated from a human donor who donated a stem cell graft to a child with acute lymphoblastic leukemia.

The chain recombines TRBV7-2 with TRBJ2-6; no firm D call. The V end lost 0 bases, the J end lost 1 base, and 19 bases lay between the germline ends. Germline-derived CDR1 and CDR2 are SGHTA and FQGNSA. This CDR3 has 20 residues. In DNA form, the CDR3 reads TGTGCCAGCAGCTTAGCCGGGCGCGCGGAGAGCCGGTCTGGGGCCAACGTCCTGACTTTC. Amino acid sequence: CASSLAGRAESRSGANVLTF.

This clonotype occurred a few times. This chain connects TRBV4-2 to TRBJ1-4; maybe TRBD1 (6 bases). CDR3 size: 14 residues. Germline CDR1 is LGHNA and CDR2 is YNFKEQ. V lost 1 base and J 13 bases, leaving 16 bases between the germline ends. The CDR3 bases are TGTGCCAGCAGCCAAGCTTGGGCTCCGGACAGACTGTTTTTT. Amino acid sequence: CASSQAWAPDRLFF.

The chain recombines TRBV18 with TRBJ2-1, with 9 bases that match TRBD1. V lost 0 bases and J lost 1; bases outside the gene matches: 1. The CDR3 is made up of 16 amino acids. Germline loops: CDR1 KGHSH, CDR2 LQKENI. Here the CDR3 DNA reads TGTGCCAGCTCACCACCGGGGACAGGGTCCTACAATGAGCAGTTCTTC. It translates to CASSPPGTGSYNEQFF.

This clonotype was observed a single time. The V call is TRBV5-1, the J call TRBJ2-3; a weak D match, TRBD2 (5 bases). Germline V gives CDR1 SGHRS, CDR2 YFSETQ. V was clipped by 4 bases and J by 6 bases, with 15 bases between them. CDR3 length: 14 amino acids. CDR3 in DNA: TGCGCCAGCAGCACCAGAGGGATGGCGGATACGCAGTATTTT. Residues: CASSTRGMADTQYF.

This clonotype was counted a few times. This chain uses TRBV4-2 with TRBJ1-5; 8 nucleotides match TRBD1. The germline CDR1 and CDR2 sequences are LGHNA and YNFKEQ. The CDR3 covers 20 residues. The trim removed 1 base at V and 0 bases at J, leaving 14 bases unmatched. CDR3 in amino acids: CASSQGFGRGPESSNQPQHF. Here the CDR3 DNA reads TGTGCCAGCAGCCAAGGTTTTGGCAGGGGGCCCGAAAGTAGCAATCAGCCCCAGCATTTT.

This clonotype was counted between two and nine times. Here the CDR3 DNA reads TGTGCCAGCAGTTCCTCCAGGAACTATGGCTACACCTTC. Translated: CASSSSRNYGYTF. The rearrangement links TRBV11-2 to TRBJ1-2; no clear D gene. Trimming took off 6 bases at V and 2 bases at J, with 10 bases between the two ends. CDR1 is SGHAT, CDR2 FQNNGV, per germline. The length of the CDR3 is 13 residues.

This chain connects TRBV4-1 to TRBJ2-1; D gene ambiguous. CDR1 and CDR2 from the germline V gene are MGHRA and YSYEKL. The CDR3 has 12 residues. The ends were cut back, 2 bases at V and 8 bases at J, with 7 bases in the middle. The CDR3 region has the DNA TGCGCCAGCAGCCAATTCCTGGATGAGCAGTTCTTC. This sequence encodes CASSQFLDEQFF.

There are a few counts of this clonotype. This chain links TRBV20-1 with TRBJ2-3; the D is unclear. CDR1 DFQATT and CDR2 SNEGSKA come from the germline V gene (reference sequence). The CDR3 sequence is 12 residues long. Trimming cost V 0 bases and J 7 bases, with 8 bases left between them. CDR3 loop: CSARDMGYTQYF. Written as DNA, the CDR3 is TGCAGTGCTAGAGATATGGGTTATACGCAGTATTTT.

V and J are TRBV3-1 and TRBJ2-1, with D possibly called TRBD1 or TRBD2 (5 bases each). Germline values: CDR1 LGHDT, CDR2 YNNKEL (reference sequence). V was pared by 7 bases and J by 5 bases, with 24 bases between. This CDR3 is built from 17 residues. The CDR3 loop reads CASTLIGAGSRDNEQFF. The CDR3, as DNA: TGTGCCAGCACCCTGATAGGTGCAGGGAGCCGCGACAATGAGCAGTTCTTC.

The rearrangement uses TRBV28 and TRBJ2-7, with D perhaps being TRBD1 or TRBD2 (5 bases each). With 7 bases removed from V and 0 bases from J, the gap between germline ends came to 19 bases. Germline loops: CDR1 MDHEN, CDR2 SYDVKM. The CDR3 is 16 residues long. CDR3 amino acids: CASTRPGTLSSYEQYF. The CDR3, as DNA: TGTGCCAGCACCAGACCTGGGACGCTAAGCTCCTACGAGCAGTACTTC.

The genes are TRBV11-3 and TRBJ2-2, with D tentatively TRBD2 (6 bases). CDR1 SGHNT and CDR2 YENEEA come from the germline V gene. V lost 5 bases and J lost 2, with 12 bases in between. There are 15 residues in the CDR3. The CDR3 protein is CASSRLGLNTGELFF. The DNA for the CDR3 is TGTGCCAGCAGCCGCCTGGGACTTAACACCGGGGAGCTGTTTTTT.

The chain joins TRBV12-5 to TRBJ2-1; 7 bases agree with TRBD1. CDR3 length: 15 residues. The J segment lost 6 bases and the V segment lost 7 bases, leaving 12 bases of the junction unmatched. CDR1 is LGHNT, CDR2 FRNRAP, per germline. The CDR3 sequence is CASAKGEGALNEQFF. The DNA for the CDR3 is TGTGCTAGTGCCAAAGGAGAGGGGGCCCTCAATGAGCAGTTCTTC.

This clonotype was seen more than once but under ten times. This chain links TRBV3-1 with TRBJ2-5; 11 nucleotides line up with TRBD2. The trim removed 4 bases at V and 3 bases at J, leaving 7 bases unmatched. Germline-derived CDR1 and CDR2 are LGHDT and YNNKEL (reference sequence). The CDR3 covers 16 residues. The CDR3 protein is CASSLLLAGGKETQYF. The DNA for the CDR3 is TGTGCCAGCAGCCTGCTCCTAGCGGGAGGCAAAGAGACCCAGTACTTC.

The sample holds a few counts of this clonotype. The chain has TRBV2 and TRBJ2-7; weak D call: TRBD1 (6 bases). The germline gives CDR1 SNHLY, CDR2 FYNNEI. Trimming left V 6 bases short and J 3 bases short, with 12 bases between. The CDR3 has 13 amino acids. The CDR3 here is CASSRQESYEQYF. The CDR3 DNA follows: TGTGCCAGCAGCCGACAGGAAAGCTACGAGCAGTACTTC. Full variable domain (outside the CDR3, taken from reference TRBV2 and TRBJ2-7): EPEVTQTPSHQVTQMGQEVILRCVPISNHLYFYWYRQILGQKVEFLVSFYNNEISEKSEIFDDQFSVERPDGSNFTLKIRSTKLEDSAMYFCASSRQESYEQYFGPGTRLTVT.

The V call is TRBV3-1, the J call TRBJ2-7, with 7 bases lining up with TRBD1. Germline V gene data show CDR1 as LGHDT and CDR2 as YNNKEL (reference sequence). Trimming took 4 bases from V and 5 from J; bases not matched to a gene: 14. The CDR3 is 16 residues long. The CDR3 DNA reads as TGTGCCAGCAGCCCCCTCCCAAGGGGGCGATCCCACGAGCAGTACTTC. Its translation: CASSPLPRGRSHEQYF.

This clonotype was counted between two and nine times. The CDR3 here is CASSDRLTSYTDTQYF. For the CDR3, the DNA is TGCGCCAGCAGTGACCGTCTTACCTCCTACACAGATACGCAGTATTTT. This chain joins TRBV10-2 and TRBJ2-3; D ambiguous. V was cut by 3 bases and J by 2 bases, with 15 bases left in between. This CDR3 comprises 16 residues. Germline CDR1 and CDR2: WSHSY and SAAADI.

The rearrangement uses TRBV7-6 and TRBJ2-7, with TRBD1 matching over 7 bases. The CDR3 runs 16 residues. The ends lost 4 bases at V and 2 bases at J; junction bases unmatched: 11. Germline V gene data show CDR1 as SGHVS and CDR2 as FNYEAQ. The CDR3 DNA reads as TGTGCCAGCAGCTCACTCCCGGGACAGCGACCCTACGAGCAGTACTTC. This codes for CASSSLPGQRPYEQYF.

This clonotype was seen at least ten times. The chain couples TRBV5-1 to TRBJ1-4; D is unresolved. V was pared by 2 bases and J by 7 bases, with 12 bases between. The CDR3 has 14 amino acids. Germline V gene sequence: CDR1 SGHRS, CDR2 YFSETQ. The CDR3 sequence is CASSLRGPVEKLFF. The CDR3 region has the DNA TGCGCCAGCAGCTTAAGAGGGCCCGTTGAAAAACTGTTTTTT.

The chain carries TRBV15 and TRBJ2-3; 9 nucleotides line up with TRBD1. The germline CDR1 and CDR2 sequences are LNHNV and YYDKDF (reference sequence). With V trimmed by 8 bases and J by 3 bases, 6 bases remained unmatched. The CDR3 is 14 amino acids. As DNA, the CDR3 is TGTGCCACCCAAACCGGACAGGGGACAGATACGCAGTATTTT. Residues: CATQTGQGTDTQYF.

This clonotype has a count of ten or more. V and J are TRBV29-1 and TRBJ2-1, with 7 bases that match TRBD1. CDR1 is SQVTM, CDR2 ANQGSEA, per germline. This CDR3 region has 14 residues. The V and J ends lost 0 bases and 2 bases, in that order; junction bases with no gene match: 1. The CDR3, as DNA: TGCAGCGTTGAAGATGGGACAGCCTACAATGAGCAGTTCTTC. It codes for CSVEDGTAYNEQFF.

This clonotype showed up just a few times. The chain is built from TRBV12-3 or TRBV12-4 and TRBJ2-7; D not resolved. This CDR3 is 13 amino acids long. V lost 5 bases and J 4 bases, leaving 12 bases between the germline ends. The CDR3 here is CASSGWSGYEQYF. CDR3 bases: TGTGCCAGCAGTGGATGGTCTGGATACGAGCAGTACTTC.

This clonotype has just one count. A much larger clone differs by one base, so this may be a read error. CDR3 amino acids: CASSLDLAGSNSPLHF. The DNA for the CDR3 is TGTGCCAGCAGCTTAGATCTGGCAGGGAGTAATTCACCCCTCCACTTT. This chain links TRBV7-6 with TRBJ1-6, with TRBD1 as a possible D gene (5 bases). V was cut by 1 base and J by 6 bases, with 13 bases left in between. CDR1 is SGHVS and CDR2 is FNYEAQ in the germline V gene. The CDR3 is 16 amino acids.

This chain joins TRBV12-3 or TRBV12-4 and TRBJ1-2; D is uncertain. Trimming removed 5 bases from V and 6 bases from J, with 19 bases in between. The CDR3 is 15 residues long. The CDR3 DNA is TGTGCCAGCAGTCAGAACGTAATGGGTGGGAATGGCTACACCTTC. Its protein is CASSQNVMGGNGYTF.

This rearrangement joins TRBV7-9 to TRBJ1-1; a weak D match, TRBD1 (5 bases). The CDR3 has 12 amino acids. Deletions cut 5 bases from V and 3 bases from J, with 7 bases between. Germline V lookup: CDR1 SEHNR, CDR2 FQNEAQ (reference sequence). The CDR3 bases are TGTGCCAGCAGCCAACAGGACACTGAAGCTTTCTTT. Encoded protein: CASSQQDTEAFF.

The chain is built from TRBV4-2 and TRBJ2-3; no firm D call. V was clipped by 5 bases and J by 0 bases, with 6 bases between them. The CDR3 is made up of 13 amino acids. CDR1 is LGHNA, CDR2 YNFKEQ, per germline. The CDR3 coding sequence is TGTGCCAGCAGCGATCATAGCACAGATACGCAGTATTTT. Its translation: CASSDHSTDTQYF.

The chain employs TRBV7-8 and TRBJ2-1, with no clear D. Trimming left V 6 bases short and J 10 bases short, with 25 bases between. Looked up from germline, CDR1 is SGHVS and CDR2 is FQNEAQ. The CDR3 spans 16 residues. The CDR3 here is CASRLKARTLGEEQFF. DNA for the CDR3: TGTGCCAGCAGGCTTAAGGCACGGACCCTGGGTGAGGAGCAGTTCTTC.

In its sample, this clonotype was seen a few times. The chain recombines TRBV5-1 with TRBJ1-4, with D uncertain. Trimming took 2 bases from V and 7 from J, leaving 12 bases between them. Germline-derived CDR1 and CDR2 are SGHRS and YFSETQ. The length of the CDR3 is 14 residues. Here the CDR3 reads CASSFGRTGEKLFF. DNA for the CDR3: TGCGCCAGCAGCTTCGGACGGACCGGTGAAAAACTGTTTTTT.

CDR3 sequence: CASSPPPGGYEQYF. DNA of the CDR3: TGTGCCAGCAGCCCTCCCCCGGGAGGCTACGAGCAGTACTTC. This chain uses TRBV14 with TRBJ2-7; 7 bases match TRBD2. CDR1 and CDR2 from the germline V gene are SGHDN and FVKESK. V gave up 4 bases and J gave up 3 bases; unmatched junction bases: 6. The CDR3 consists of 14 residues.

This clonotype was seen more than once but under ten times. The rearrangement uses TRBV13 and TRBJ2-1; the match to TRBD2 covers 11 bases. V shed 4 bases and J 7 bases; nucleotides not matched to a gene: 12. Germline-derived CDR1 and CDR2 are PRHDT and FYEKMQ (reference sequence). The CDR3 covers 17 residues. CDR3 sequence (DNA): TGTGCCAGCAGCTCCCTGGTTTTATGGACTAGCGGGAATGAGCAGTTCTTC. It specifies CASSSLVLWTSGNEQFF.